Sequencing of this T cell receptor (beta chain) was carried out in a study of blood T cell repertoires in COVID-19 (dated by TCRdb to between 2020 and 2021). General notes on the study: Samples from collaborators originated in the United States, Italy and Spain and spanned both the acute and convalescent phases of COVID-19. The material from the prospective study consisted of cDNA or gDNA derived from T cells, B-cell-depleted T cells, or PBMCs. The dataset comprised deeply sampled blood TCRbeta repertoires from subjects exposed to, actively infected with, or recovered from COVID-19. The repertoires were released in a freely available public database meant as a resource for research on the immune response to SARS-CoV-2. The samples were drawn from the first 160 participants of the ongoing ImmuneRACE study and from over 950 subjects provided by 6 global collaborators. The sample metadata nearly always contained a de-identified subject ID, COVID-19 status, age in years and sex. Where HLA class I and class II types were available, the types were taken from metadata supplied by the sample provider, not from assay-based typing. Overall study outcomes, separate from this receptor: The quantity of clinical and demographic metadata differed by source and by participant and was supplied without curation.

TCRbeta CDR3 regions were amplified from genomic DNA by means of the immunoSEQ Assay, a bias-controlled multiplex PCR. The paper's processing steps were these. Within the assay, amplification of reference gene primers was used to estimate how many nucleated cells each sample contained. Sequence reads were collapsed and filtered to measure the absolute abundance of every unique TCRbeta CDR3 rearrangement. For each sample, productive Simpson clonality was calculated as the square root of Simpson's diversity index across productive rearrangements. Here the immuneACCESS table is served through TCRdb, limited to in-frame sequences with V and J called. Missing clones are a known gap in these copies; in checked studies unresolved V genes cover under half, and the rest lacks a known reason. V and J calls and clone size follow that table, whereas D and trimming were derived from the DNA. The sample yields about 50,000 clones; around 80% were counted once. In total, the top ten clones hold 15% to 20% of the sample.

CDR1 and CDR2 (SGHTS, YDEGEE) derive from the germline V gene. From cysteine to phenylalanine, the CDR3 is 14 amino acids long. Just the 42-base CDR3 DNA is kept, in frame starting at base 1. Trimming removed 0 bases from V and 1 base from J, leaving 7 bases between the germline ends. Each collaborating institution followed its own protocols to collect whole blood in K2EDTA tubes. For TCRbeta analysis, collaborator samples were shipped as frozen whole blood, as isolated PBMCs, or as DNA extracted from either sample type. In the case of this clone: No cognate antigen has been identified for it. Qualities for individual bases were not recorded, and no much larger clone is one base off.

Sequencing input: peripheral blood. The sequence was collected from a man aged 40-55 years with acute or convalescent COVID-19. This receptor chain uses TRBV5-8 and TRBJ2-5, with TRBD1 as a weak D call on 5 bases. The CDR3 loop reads CASSLGQPQETQYF. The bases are TGTGCCAGCAGCTTGGGACAGCCCCAAGAGACCCAGTACTTC.